The entry below gives a single T cell receptor beta chain sequence along with its context. The antigen is undetermined. Repertoires were generated with immunoSEQ multiplex PCR, while TCRdb's copy carries only in-frame clones and drops some. The sample has about 54,000 clones; roughly 90% are singletons. The data originate from a study of T cell responses to AZD1222 COVID-19 vaccine. Study overall: Second-dose intervals near 4 or 12 weeks were combined.

The study's findings and limits: Donors were mostly white British, more females; clonal diversity possibly underestimated. Nearly half of the spike-specific TCRs reportedly recognize variant regions that carry no mutations.

The germline gives CDR1 KGHDR, CDR2 SFDVKD. The CDR3 extends over 14 amino acids. V gave up 7 bases and J gave up 5 bases; unmatched junction bases: 7. The receptor was isolated from an adult in good health. This chain joins TRBV24-1 and TRBJ2-1; 7 nucleotides align to TRBD1. The material was peripheral blood, obtained on day 0 of AZD1222 vaccination. The CDR3 nucleotides are TGTGCCACCAGAGGGACAGCGCCAAACAATGAGCAGTTCTTC. Amino acids: CATRGTAPNNEQFF.